Listed below are T cell receptor beta chains from one sample, sequenced in a study of blood T cell repertoires in COVID-19. Sequenced by immunoSEQ multiplex PCR; TCRdb stores in-frame clones only, minus some. This repertoire shows about 220,000 clones, around 84% found once; its top ten account for 4% to 6%. Sequenced sample: peripheral blood. The receptors here all came from an older woman who had recovered from COVID-19. The CDR3 runs from the conserved cysteine through the conserved F or W. Each record gives: V gene, CDR3 protein.

>TRBV3-1/TRBV3-2
CASSHPGRAGTGEAFF
>TRBV18
CASSPLQGRGDQPQHF
>TRBV18
CASSTGPPTNSRPQHF
>TRBV2
CASSNEEGETQYF
>TRBV7-9
CASSPRTGSEKLFF
>TRBV6-6
CASSARDRGSYEQYF
>TRBV10-3
CAIGAGDRDGQYF
>TRBV11-2
CASSPSGANVLTF
>TRBV3-1/TRBV3-2
CASSPRQGRGNTIYF
>TRBV6-5
CASSLPQGALHF
>TRBV9
CASSVNPGQGNSPLHF
>TRBV2
CASTGLAGSYEQYF
>TRBV5-1
CASSLTQGARNEQFF
>TRBV5-5
CASSLLGPADTQYF
>TRBV14
CASSPLKGASGANVLTF
>TRBV5-1
CASSLKGGDSPLHF
>TRBV18
CASSPVGTGTNTEAFF
>TRBV6-1
CASSEQTGVSEAFF
>TRBV14
CASSQDKLVETQYF
>TRBV13
CASSLGTGQDSYEQYF